These T cell receptor beta chains were read from a single sample in a study of beta chain features in type 1 diabetes. Some clones are missing from TCRdb's copy, which holds only in-frame ones; the method was immunoSEQ multiplex PCR. The data contain more than 250,000 clones, approximately 25% of them singletons. Sequenced input: naive CD4+ T cells from blood. The receptors here all came from a woman aged 30 to 39 with type 1 diabetes. Both conserved end residues are part of each CDR3. D genes are given only for firm matches. Only some rows state a clone size, as once, few, many or a class for expanded clones.

V	size	J	D	DNA	CDR3
TRBV5-1	few	TRBJ2-1	-	TGCGCCAGCAGCGCAGGGTCAGGGGTTTCCTACAATGAGCAGTTCTTC	CASSAGSGVSYNEQFF
TRBV7-9	few	TRBJ2-7	TRBD1	TGTGCCAGCAGCTCCAGGGGGAACAGATTAGGGGAGCAGTACTTC	CASSSRGNRLGEQYF
TRBV6-1	-	TRBJ1-5	-	TGTGCCAGCCTTCGACAGGTTAATCAGCCCCAGCATTTT	CASLRQVNQPQHF
TRBV30	-	TRBJ1-2	-	TGTGCCTGGAGTCAAGACAGCATCTATGGCTACACCTTC	CAWSQDSIYGYTF
TRBV11-2	once	TRBJ2-3	-	TGTGCCAGCAGCCGAAGTCTTAGTGAGGATACGCAGTATTTT	CASSRSLSEDTQYF
TRBV2	-	TRBJ2-1	TRBD2	TGTGCCAGCAGATTACTAGCGGGAGGGTCCTATGAGCAGTTCTTC	CASRLLAGGSYEQFF
TRBV10-3	few	TRBJ1-5	TRBD1	TGTGCCATCAGTGGGACAGGGCGAGATGGGCCCCAGCATTTT	CAISGTGRDGPQHF
TRBV2	-	TRBJ2-2	-	TGTGCCAGCAGTCGGAGGGAGAACACCGGGGAGCTGTTTTTT	CASSRRENTGELFF
TRBV30	few	TRBJ2-1	TRBD1	TGTGCCTGGAGTGATGGGGACAGGGGAAGGGGTAAGCAGTTCTTC	CAWSDGDRGRGKQFF
TRBV30	few	TRBJ1-1	TRBD1	TGTGCCTGTCAAGGGACAGGGGGCACTGAAGCTTTCTTT	CACQGTGGTEAFF
TRBV9	few	TRBJ2-2	-	TGTGCCAGCAGCGCGTATACCGGGGAGCTGTTTTTT	CASSAYTGELFF
TRBV29-1	few	TRBJ2-5	TRBD1	TGCAGCGTTGATCCGGACAGGGGGGCTTTTGGGACCCAGTACTTC	CSVDPDRGAFGTQYF
TRBV5-1	-	TRBJ2-1	TRBD1	TGCGCCAGCAGAGCGCCCGGGACAGGGGTTGAAGAGCAGTTCTTC	CASRAPGTGVEEQFF
TRBV29-1	few	TRBJ1-2	-	TGCAGCGCCACCCCAGGGAGGGACTATGGCTACACCTTC	CSATPGRDYGYTF
TRBV6-5	-	TRBJ2-7	-	TGTGCCAGCAGTTACGGGCCCAGGGGCTACGAGCAGTACTTC	CASSYGPRGYEQYF
TRBV6-5	-	TRBJ2-7	TRBD2	TGTGCCAGCAGTTTCTACACAGAGCGGGGCTCCTACGAGCAGTACTTC	CASSFYTERGSYEQYF
TRBV2	-	TRBJ2-3	TRBD2	TGTGCCAGCAGTCCTACCGGGACTAGCGGCACAGATACGCAGTATTTT	CASSPTGTSGTDTQYF
TRBV27	-	TRBJ2-3	TRBD2	TGTGCCAGCAGTCGTGGACTAGCGGGATCCATGAATACGCAGTATTTT	CASSRGLAGSMNTQYF
TRBV30	-	TRBJ2-3	TRBD2	TGTGCCTGGAGTGCCCTGAGGACTAGCGGGAACACAGATACGCAGTATTTT	CAWSALRTSGNTDTQYF
TRBV7-3	-	TRBJ2-1	TRBD1	TGTGCCAGCAGCCCCTCTCCGGGACAGCTTTACAATGAGCAGTTCTTC	CASSPSPGQLYNEQFF
TRBV7-9	-	TRBJ2-7	-	TGTGCCAGCAGCTTAGGGAGCCTTGGGTTCTACGAGCAGTACTTC	CASSLGSLGFYEQYF
TRBV9	-	TRBJ2-1	-	TGTGCCAGCAGCGTAGCAGCTAGCGACAATGAGCAGTTCTTC	CASSVAASDNEQFF
TRBV5-1	-	TRBJ2-5	TRBD1	TGCGCCAGCAAGGACAGGGAGGAGACCCAGTACTTC	CASKDREETQYF
TRBV7-9	-	TRBJ2-5	TRBD1	TGTGCCAGCAGCTTAGGACAGGGGGCTTGGTTGGAGACCCAGTACTTC	CASSLGQGAWLETQYF
TRBV19	-	TRBJ1-5	TRBD1	TGTGCCAGTAGTCCCTTGACAGGGGGCAATCAGCCCCAGCATTTT	CASSPLTGGNQPQHF
TRBV23-1	-	TRBJ1-5	-	TGCGCCAGCAGTCAGCGGGTCTCAAATCAGCCCCAGCATTTT	CASSQRVSNQPQHF
TRBV28	few	TRBJ1-5	-	TGTGCCAGCAGTGGAGCGGGGCAGCCCCAGCATTTT	CASSGAGQPQHF
TRBV18	few	TRBJ2-4	-	TGTGCCAGCTCCCCGGGCGGGAACATTCAGTACTTC	CASSPGGNIQYF
TRBV29-1	few	TRBJ2-7	TRBD2	TGCAGCGTTGATCCGGGGGGGTCCTACGAGCAGTACTTC	CSVDPGGSYEQYF
TRBV30	-	TRBJ1-2	-	TGTGCTGGGGAGTCTAACTATGGCTACACCTTC	CAGESNYGYTF
TRBV28	few	TRBJ2-1	TRBD2	TGTGCCAGCAGTTTGCCAGCGGGAGGGCCTGTCAATGAGCAGTTCTTC	CASSLPAGGPVNEQFF
TRBV15	-	TRBJ1-5	-	TGTGCCACCAGCAGAGATGGAAGACAGGACCTAAATCAGCCCCAGCATTTT	CATSRDGRQDLNQPQHF
TRBV7-9	few	TRBJ1-2	TRBD1	TGTGCCAGCAGCTCGTACCCCGGGACAGGGGGCTATGGCTACACCTTC	CASSSYPGTGGYGYTF
TRBV7-3	-	TRBJ2-1	TRBD2	TGTGCCAGCAGCCCGTCTAGCGGGAGTTTCAATGAGCAGTTCTTC	CASSPSSGSFNEQFF
TRBV5-1	-	TRBJ2-5	TRBD1	TGCGCCAGCAGCAGGGGGTCGGAAGGGACAGCGGACCCAAAGACCCAGTACTTC	CASSRGSEGTADPKTQYF
TRBV5-4	-	TRBJ2-2	TRBD1	TGTGCCAGCAGCTCGGGACAGGGCATATCGTACGGGGAGCTGTTTTTT	CASSSGQGISYGELFF
TRBV30	-	TRBJ1-2	-	TGTGCCTGGGACAGGTCTAACTATGGCTACACCTTC	CAWDRSNYGYTF
TRBV4-1	-	TRBJ1-2	-	TGCGCCAGCAGCCAAAGGATTTGGAGGGTCCGACTGGAAGTTTATGGCTACACCTTC	CASSQRIWRVRLEVYGYTF
TRBV18	few	TRBJ2-5	-	TGTGCCAGCTCACCGCGTTCCTCGGAGACCCAGTACTTC	CASSPRSSETQYF
TRBV4-1	few	TRBJ1-2	-	TGCGCCAGCAGCCATCCAATGCGGGGGACCAGGAAGGTATATGGCTACACCTTC	CASSHPMRGTRKVYGYTF
TRBV7-7	few	TRBJ2-1	TRBD2	TGTGCTAGCAGCTTAGCTGGCCTAGCGGACTACAATGAGCAGTTCTTC	CASSLAGLADYNEQFF
TRBV2	few	TRBJ1-2	TRBD1	TGTGCCGTAACAAGGGACAGGGGTTACAACTATGGCTACACCTTC	CAVTRDRGYNYGYTF
TRBV11-2	-	TRBJ2-3	-	TGTGCCAGCAGCTGGACTTCTAGCACAGATACGCAGTATTTT	CASSWTSSTDTQYF
TRBV6-6	-	TRBJ1-2	-	TGTGCCAGCAGTCCGAGGGTCTATGGCTACACCTTC	CASSPRVYGYTF
TRBV29-1	-	TRBJ2-1	-	TGCAGCGTTACCAGAGATTTGAGGAGCAATGAGCAGTTCTTC	CSVTRDLRSNEQFF
TRBV29-1	-	TRBJ1-5	-	TGCAGCGTTGGGACAGTCCCCAATCAGCCCCAGCATTTT	CSVGTVPNQPQHF
TRBV9	-	TRBJ2-5	TRBD2	TGTGCCAGCAGCCCCGGGACTAGCGGGAGGGAAGAGACCCAGTACTTC	CASSPGTSGREETQYF
TRBV5-1	-	TRBJ2-1	TRBD2	TGCGCCAGCAGCTTGACTAGCGGGTCCAATGAGCAGTTCTTC	CASSLTSGSNEQFF